This is a list of T cell receptor beta chains from one sample in a study of blood T cell repertoires in COVID-19. Here immunoSEQ multiplex PCR was the method, and the copy in TCRdb shows in-frame clones only, minus some. Of 150,000 to 200,000 clones detected, around 84% appear once; the ten largest clones hold 12% to 15%. The sample comprised PBMCs or T cells enriched from blood (not recorded which). All receptors derive from a man aged 45 to 65 who had recovered from COVID-19. CDR3s include the opening cysteine and the closing phenylalanine or tryptophan. A D gene is named only where the DNA matches it firmly. Clone size appears in some rows only: once, few, many, or a class for an expanded clone.

abundance,j_gene,d_gene,v_gene,CDR3nt,CDR3aa
once,TRBJ2-3,NA,TRBV10-3,TGTGCCATCAGGGCCCAAAGCACAGATACGCAGTATTTT,CAIRAQSTDTQYF
once,TRBJ2-1,TRBD2,TRBV9,TGTGCCAGCAGCGTACTAGCGGGGGGGACAACCTACAATGAGCAGTTCTTC,CASSVLAGGTTYNEQFF
once,TRBJ1-2,TRBD1,TRBV29-1,TGCAGCGCCCCGGGACAGACTAACTATGGCTACACCTTC,CSAPGQTNYGYTF
NA,TRBJ2-5,TRBD2,TRBV24-1,TGTGCCACCAGTGGTTTTCCTCCGGGGGGGGAGACCCAGTACTTC,CATSGFPPGGETQYF
few,TRBJ1-2,TRBD1,TRBV27,TGTGCCAGCAGAGCTCCAGGGGGCTCTGATGGCTACACCTTC,CASRAPGGSDGYTF
few,TRBJ2-7,NA,TRBV29-1,TGCAGCGTCGCGGCATTAAGGGGGACGAGCTACGAGCAGTACTTC,CSVAALRGTSYEQYF
NA,TRBJ1-1,NA,TRBV6-5,TGTGCCAGCGGGCGGGGAGTTCGGACTGAAGCTTTCTTT,CASGRGVRTEAFF
NA,TRBJ1-4,TRBD1,TRBV19,TGTGCCAGTAGTATAATAGGGCAGGGGGATGAAAAACTGTTTTTT,CASSIIGQGDEKLFF
few,TRBJ1-1,NA,TRBV4-1,TGCGCCAGCAGCCGACAGACGAACACTGAAGCTTTCTTT,CASSRQTNTEAFF
NA,TRBJ2-5,NA,TRBV18,TGTGCCAGCTCACCGACTAGAAAGCCTGAGACCCAGTACTTC,CASSPTRKPETQYF